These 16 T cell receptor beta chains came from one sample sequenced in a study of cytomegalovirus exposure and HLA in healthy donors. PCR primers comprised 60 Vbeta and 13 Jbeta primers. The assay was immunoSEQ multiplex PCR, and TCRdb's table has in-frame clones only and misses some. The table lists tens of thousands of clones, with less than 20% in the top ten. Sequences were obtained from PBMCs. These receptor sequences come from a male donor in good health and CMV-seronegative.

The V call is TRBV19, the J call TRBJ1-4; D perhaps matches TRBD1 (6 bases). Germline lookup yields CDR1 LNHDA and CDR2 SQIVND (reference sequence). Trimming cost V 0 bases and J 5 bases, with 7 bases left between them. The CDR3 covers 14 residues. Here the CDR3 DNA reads TGTGCCAGTAGTATAGAGGACAGAAATGAAAAACTGTTTTTT. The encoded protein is CASSIEDRNEKLFF. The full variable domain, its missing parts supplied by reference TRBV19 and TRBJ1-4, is DGGITQSPKYLFRKEGQNVTLSCEQNLNHDAMYWYRQDPGQGLRLIYYSQIVNDFQKGDIAEGYSVSREKKESFPLTVTSAQKNPTAFYLCASSIEDRNEKLFFGSGTQLSVL.

The CDR3 nucleotides are TGTGCCAGCAGCGAGCAGGGGGGCCAGCCCCAGCATTTT. It is translated as CASSEQGGQPQHF. The chain couples TRBV27 to TRBJ1-5; 7 nucleotides align to TRBD1. This CDR3 comprises 13 residues. Looked up from germline, CDR1 is MNHEY and CDR2 is SMNVEV (reference sequence). J gave up 7 bases and V 6 bases, and 6 bases lay outside the gene matches.

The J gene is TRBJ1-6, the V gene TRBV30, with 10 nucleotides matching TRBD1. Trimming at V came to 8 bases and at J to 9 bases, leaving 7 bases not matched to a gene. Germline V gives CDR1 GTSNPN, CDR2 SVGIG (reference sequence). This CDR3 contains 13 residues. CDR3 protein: CAAGQGLGSPLHF. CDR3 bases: TGTGCCGCGGGACAGGGGCTGGGTTCACCCCTCCACTTT. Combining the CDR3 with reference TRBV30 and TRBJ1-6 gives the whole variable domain SQTIHQWPATLVQPVGSPLSLECTVEGTSNPNLYWYRQAAGRGLQLLFYSVGIGQISSEVPQNLSASRPQDRQFILSSKKLLLSDSGFYLCAAGQGLGSPLHFGNGTRLTVT.

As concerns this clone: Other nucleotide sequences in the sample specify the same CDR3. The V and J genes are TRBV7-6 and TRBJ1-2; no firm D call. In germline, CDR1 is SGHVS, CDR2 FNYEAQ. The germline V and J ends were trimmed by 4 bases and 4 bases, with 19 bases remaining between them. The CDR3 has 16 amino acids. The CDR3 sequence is CASSSSRTVGGYGYTF. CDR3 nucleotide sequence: TGTGCCAGCAGCTCTAGCCGGACGGTTGGCGGCTATGGCTACACCTTC. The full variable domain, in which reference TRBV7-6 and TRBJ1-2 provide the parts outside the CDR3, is GAGVSQSPRYKVTKRGQDVALRCDPISGHVSLYWYRQALGQGPEFLTYFNYEAQQDKSGLPNDRFSAERPEGSISTLTIQRTEQRDSAMYRCASSSSRTVGGYGYTFGSGTRLTVV.

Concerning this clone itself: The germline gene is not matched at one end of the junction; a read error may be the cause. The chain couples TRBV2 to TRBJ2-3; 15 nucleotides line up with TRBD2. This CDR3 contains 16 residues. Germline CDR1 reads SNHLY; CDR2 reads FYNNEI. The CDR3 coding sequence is TGCGCCAGCAGCGGGGGACTAGCGGGGGGCGGAACTACGCAGTATTTT. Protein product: CASSGGLAGGGTTQYF.

The CDR3 reads CASSVGASVYETQYF. CDR3 bases: TGTGCCAGCAGCGTAGGCGCTAGCGTTTATGAGACCCAGTACTTC. The chain combines TRBV9 with TRBJ2-5; D might be TRBD2 (6 bases). The V end lost 0 bases, the J end lost 5 bases, and 14 bases lay between the germline ends. CDR3 length: 15 amino acids. Germline assignment: CDR1 SGDLS and CDR2 YYNGEE.

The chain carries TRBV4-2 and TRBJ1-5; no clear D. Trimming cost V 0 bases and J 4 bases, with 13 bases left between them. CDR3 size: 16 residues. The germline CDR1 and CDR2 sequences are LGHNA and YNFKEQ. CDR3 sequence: CASSQDVLLINQPQHF. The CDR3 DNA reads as TGTGCCAGCAGCCAAGATGTTTTACTGATTAATCAGCCCCAGCATTTT.

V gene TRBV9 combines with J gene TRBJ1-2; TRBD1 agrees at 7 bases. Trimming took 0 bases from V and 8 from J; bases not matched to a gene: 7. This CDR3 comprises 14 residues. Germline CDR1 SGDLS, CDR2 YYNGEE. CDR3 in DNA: TGTGCCAGCAGCGTAGGGGTACAGGGGAGCGGCTACACCTTC. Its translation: CASSVGVQGSGYTF.

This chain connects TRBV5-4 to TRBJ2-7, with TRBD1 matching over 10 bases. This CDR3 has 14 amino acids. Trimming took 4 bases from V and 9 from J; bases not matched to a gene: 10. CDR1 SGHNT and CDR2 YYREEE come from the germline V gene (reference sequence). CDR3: CASSPDRGAMLQYF. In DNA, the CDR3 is TGTGCCAGCAGCCCGGACAGGGGGGCGATGTTGCAGTACTTC.

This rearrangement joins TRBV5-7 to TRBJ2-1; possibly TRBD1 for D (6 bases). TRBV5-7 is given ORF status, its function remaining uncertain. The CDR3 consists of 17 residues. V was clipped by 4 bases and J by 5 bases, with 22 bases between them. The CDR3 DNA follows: TGTGCCAGCAGCCCAATGCGGGCCGGGACACCGGACAATGAGCAGTTCTTC. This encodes CASSPMRAGTPDNEQFF.

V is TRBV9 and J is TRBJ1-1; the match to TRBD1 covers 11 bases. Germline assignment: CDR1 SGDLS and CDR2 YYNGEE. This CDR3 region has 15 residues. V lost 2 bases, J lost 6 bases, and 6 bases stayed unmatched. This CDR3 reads CASSVAGQGGSEAFF. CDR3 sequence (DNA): TGTGCCAGCAGCGTGGCGGGACAGGGGGGATCTGAAGCTTTCTTT.

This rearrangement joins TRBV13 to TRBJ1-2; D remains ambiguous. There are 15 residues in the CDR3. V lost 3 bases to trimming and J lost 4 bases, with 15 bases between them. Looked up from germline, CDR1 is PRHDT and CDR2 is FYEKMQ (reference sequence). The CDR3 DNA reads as TGTGCCAGCAGCTTCCATGAGCGGGAGGTCTATGGCTACACCTTC. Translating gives CASSFHEREVYGYTF.

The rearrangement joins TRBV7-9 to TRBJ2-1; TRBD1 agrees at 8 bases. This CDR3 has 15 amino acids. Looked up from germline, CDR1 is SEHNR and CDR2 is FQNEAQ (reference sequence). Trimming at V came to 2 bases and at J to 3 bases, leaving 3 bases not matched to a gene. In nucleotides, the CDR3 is TGTGCCAGCAGCTTACGGACAGGGCTCTACAATGAGCAGTTCTTC. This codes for CASSLRTGLYNEQFF. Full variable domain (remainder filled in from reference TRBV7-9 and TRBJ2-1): DTGVSQNPRHKITKRGQNVTFRCDPISEHNRLYWYRQTLGQGPEFLTYFQNEAQLEKSRLLSDRFSAERPKGSFSTLEIQRTEQGDSAMYLCASSLRTGLYNEQFFGPGTRLTVL.

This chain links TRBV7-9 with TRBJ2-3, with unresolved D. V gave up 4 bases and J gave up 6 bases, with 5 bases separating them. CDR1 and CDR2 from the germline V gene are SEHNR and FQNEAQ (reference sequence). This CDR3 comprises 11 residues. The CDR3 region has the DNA TGTGCCAGCAGCTACTCCGATACGCAGTATTTT. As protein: CASSYSDTQYF.

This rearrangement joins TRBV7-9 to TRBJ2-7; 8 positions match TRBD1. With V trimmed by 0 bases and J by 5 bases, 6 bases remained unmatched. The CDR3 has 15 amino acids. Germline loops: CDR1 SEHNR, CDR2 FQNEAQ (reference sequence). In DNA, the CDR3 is TGTGCCAGCAGCTTAGCGCTCGCAGGGGGCGACGAGCAGTACTTC. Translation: CASSLALAGGDEQYF.

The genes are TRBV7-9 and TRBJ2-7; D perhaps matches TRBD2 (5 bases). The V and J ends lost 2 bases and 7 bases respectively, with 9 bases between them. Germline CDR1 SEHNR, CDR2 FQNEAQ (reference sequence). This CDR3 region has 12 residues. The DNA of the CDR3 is TGTGCCAGCAGCTTACCGGGCGGGGAGCAGTACTTC. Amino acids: CASSLPGGEQYF. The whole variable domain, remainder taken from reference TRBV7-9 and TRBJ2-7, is DTGVSQNPRHKITKRGQNVTFRCDPISEHNRLYWYRQTLGQGPEFLTYFQNEAQLEKSRLLSDRFSAERPKGSFSTLEIQRTEQGDSAMYLCASSLPGGEQYFGPGTRLTVT.